The 14 T cell receptor beta chains presented below share a single source sample, sequenced in a study of long-term antiretroviral therapy in people with HIV (dated by TCRdb to between 2021 and 2024). The immunoSEQ hsTCRB v3.0 assay was used at survey level resolution to sequence the TRB variable region. TCRdb took over this immuneACCESS table, retaining in-frame rearrangements with V and J assigned. Such tables are incomplete; in checked studies, under half of the missing clones stem from an unresolved V gene, and the remainder is unexplained. The sample data list under 45,000 clones, and around 86% of these were observed just once. 6.2% of the sample rests with the top ten. The sample in question was unsorted PBMCs, obtained 1 year after starting antiretroviral therapy. The source of these receptors is a man in his late teens or twenties with HIV.

J is TRBJ1-1 and V is TRBV27, with D perhaps TRBD1 (5 bases). From germline, CDR1 is MNHEY and CDR2 SMNVEV (reference sequence). V lost 2 bases to trimming and J lost 1 base, with 11 bases between them. The CDR3 is made up of 15 amino acids. CDR3 nucleotides: TGTGCCAGCAGTTTAGTCAGGGAAGGGAACACTGAAGCTTTCTTT. Its translation is CASSLVREGNTEAFF.

This chain connects TRBV5-1 to TRBJ1-1; TRBD1 agrees at 7 bases. Per the germline V gene, CDR1 is SGHRS and CDR2 is YFSETQ. Trimming took 0 bases from V and 11 from J; bases not matched to a gene: 10. CDR3 length: 14 residues. The CDR3 here is CASSLASGGSYAFF. The CDR3 nucleotides read TGCGCCAGCAGCTTGGCATCAGGGGGTTCGTATGCTTTCTTT.

The V and J genes are TRBV2 and TRBJ1-6; tentatively, D is TRBD1 (6 bases). There are 15 residues in the CDR3. V dropped 6 bases and J dropped 10 bases, with 19 bases sitting between them. Per germline, CDR1 SNHLY and CDR2 FYNNEI. CDR3 sequence: CASRIQMGAYSPLHF. In DNA, the CDR3 is TGTGCCAGCAGAATACAGATGGGGGCCTACTCACCCCTCCACTTT.

J is TRBJ1-3 and V is TRBV11-2; tentatively, D is TRBD1 (5 bases). With 1 base removed from V and 0 bases from J, the gap between germline ends came to 10 bases. Germline CDR1 and CDR2: SGHAT and FQNNGV. The CDR3 is 16 amino acids. CDR3 sequence: CASSLGQTSSGNTIYF. The CDR3 DNA is TGTGCCAGCAGCTTAGGACAGACGAGCTCTGGAAACACCATATATTTT.

The chain has TRBV11-2 and TRBJ2-7, with a tentative D call TRBD2 (6 bases). Trimming cost V 1 base and J 0 bases, with 10 bases left between them. The germline gives CDR1 SGHAT, CDR2 FQNNGV. The CDR3 length is 15 residues. The CDR3 DNA reads as TGTGCCAGCAGCTTAGCCCCGGGACTCTCCTACGAGCAGTACTTC. Encoded protein: CASSLAPGLSYEQYF.

The rearrangement joins TRBV5-1 to TRBJ2-7; D may be TRBD2 (5 bases). Germline CDR1 is SGHRS and CDR2 is YFSETQ. This CDR3 is 13 amino acids long. The V end lost 4 bases, the J end lost 7 bases, and 15 bases lay between the germline ends. CDR3: CASSPGVTGEQYF. In nucleotides, the CDR3 is TGCGCCAGCAGCCCAGGTGTAACGGGGGAGCAGTACTTC.

The rearrangement links TRBV28 to TRBJ2-1, with D maybe TRBD2 (6 bases). The CDR3 is 19 residues long. Germline CDR1 MDHEN, CDR2 SYDVKM. V was clipped by 4 bases and J by 0 bases, with 22 bases between them. Here the CDR3 DNA reads TGTGCCAGCAGTTCCCCTGACGGCGGCGGGGTCAGCTCCTACAATGAGCAGTTCTTC. Translating gives CASSSPDGGGVSSYNEQFF. The full variable domain, in which reference TRBV28 and TRBJ2-1 provide the parts outside the CDR3, is DVKVTQSSRYLVKRTGEKVFLECVQDMDHENMFWYRQDPGLGLRLIYFSYDVKMKEKGDIPEGYSVSREKKERFSLILESASTNQTSMYLCASSSPDGGGVSSYNEQFFGPGTRLTVL.

The CDR3 is CASSPDREEAFF. The CDR3 bases are TGTGCCAGCTCCCCGGACAGGGAAGAAGCTTTCTTT. The V call is TRBV18, the J call TRBJ1-1; 8 nucleotides match TRBD1. V shed 6 bases and J 8 bases; nucleotides not matched to a gene: 5. The germline V gene encodes CDR1 KGHSH and CDR2 LQKENI. This CDR3 region has 12 residues.

This clone came up a few times. The genes are TRBV19 and TRBJ2-7; D may be TRBD1 (6 bases). Between the trimmed V and J ends, which lost 8 bases and 3 bases, there was a span of 17 bases. Looked up from germline, CDR1 is LNHDA and CDR2 is SQIVND (reference sequence). This CDR3 is 14 amino acids long. The CDR3 region has the DNA TGTGCCAGTGCCCCTAGGGACAAGGACTACGAGCAGTACTTC. Its translation: CASAPRDKDYEQYF.

J is TRBJ2-3 and V is TRBV10-2; no clear D. Germline V gene sequence: CDR1 WSHSY, CDR2 SAAADI. Trimming removed 3 bases at V and 6 bases at J, with 10 bases between. This CDR3 contains 13 residues. CDR3 DNA: TGCGCCAGCAGTGACGGACCGGAGGATACGCAGTATTTT. As protein: CASSDGPEDTQYF.

J is TRBJ2-6 and V is TRBV5-1; either TRBD1 or TRBD2 may fit D (6 bases each). Trimming removed 3 bases at V and 1 base at J, with 14 bases between. Per germline, CDR1 SGHRS and CDR2 YFSETQ. This CDR3 spans 17 amino acids. CDR3 region: CASSSGTLASGANVLTF. Written as DNA, the CDR3 is TGCGCCAGCAGCTCCGGGACACTAGCTTCTGGGGCCAACGTCCTGACTTTC.

V usage is TRBV6-1 and J usage is TRBJ2-1, with 11 bases aligning to TRBD2. Germline V gives CDR1 MNHNS, CDR2 SASEGT. This CDR3 comprises 14 residues. Unmatched junction bases numbered 5, after V lost 5 bases and J lost 8 bases. This chain's CDR3 is CASSHSGGADEQFF. As DNA, the CDR3 is TGTGCCAGCAGTCATAGCGGGGGGGCCGATGAGCAGTTCTTC.

The table lists this clone with a few counts. The DNA of the CDR3 is TGCAGCGTTGGTCGTTTGGGGGAGGTTAACTATGGCTACACCTTC. Its translation is CSVGRLGEVNYGYTF. J is TRBJ1-2 and V is TRBV29-1; perhaps TRBD1 as D (5 bases). The CDR3 consists of 15 residues. V was trimmed by 4 bases and J by 1 base, leaving 16 bases between them. Looked up from germline, CDR1 is SQVTM and CDR2 is ANQGSEA.

The chain has TRBV7-2 and TRBJ2-7, with D unclear. The V and J ends lost 5 bases and 2 bases respectively, with 4 bases between them. The CDR3 has 11 residues. The germline CDR1 and CDR2 sequences are SGHTA and FQGNSA. The CDR3 DNA sequence: TGTGCCAGCAGCCGGGCCTACGAGCAGTACTTC. Protein sequence: CASSRAYEQYF. Full variable domain (remainder filled in from reference TRBV7-2 and TRBJ2-7): GAGVSQSPSNKVTEKGKDVELRCDPISGHTALYWYRQSLGQGLEFLIYFQGNSAPDKSGLPSDRFSAERTGGSVSTLTIQRTQQEDSAVYLCASSRAYEQYFGPGTRLTVT.